The 7 T cell receptor beta chains listed next were all sequenced from one sample in a study of cytomegalovirus exposure and HLA in healthy donors. PCR involved 60 Vbeta and 13 Jbeta primers. Clones were sequenced by immunoSEQ multiplex PCR, and TCRdb holds only the in-frame ones, with some missing. The sample yields 150,000 to 200,000 clones, 60% to 80% seen once. The material sequenced was PBMCs. The receptors shown here come from a woman in her fifties or sixties in good health and CMV-seropositive.

CDR3 in amino acids: CASIGQANTEAFF. The DNA for the CDR3 is TGTGCCAGCATAGGACAAGCGAACACTGAAGCTTTCTTT. The V call is TRBV25-1, the J call TRBJ1-1; possible D gene TRBD1, 5 bases. Looked up from germline, CDR1 is MGHDK and CDR2 is SYGVNS. There are 13 residues in the CDR3. V lost 7 bases to trimming and J lost 1 base, with 10 bases between them.

The V and J genes are TRBV27 and TRBJ2-1; no reliable D call. The CDR3 has 12 amino acids. Germline lookup yields CDR1 MNHEY and CDR2 SMNVEV (reference sequence). V lost 5 bases and J 5 bases, leaving 7 bases between the germline ends. The CDR3 loop is CASSPYDNEQFF. CDR3 DNA sequence: TGTGCCAGCAGTCCCTATGACAATGAGCAGTTCTTC.

The V call is TRBV19, the J call TRBJ1-1; possibly TRBD1 for D (6 bases). The CDR3 sequence is 14 residues long. CDR1 and CDR2 from the germline V gene are LNHDA and SQIVND (reference sequence). The ends were cut back, 5 bases at V and 2 bases at J, with 12 bases in the middle. The CDR3, as DNA: TGTGCCAGTAGTGAAGGGGGAATAAACACTGAAGCTTTCTTT. Translation: CASSEGGINTEAFF. Based on the CDR3 plus reference TRBV19 and TRBJ1-1, the full variable domain is DGGITQSPKYLFRKEGQNVTLSCEQNLNHDAMYWYRQDPGQGLRLIYYSQIVNDFQKGDIAEGYSVSREKKESFPLTVTSAQKNPTAFYLCASSEGGINTEAFFGQGTRLTVV.

DNA for the CDR3: TGTGCCAGCAGGACAGGGTCAGGAGGCTACACCTTC. Its protein is CASRTGSGGYTF. The chain recombines TRBV27 with TRBJ1-2, with 7 nucleotides matching TRBD1. The CDR3 contains 12 residues. Germline V gene lookup returns CDR1 MNHEY and CDR2 SMNVEV (reference sequence). With V trimmed by 6 bases and J by 8 bases, 6 bases remained unmatched.

In this sample, this clone turned up a few times. J is TRBJ1-2 and V is TRBV27; TRBD1 matches at 8 bases. This CDR3 is 15 amino acids long. Germline values: CDR1 MNHEY, CDR2 SMNVEV (reference sequence). V was clipped by 2 bases and J by 2 bases; unmatched bases: 4. DNA for the CDR3: TGTGCCAGCAGTTTAGGTGCAGGGGGCAACTATGGCTACACCTTC. This codes for CASSLGAGGNYGYTF.

The chain recombines TRBV6-5 with TRBJ1-1; TRBD1 might be the D (6 bases). V gave up 6 bases and J gave up 5 bases, with 10 bases separating them. The CDR3 has 12 amino acids. CDR1 MNHEY and CDR2 SVGAGI come from the germline V gene. CDR3 bases: TGTGCCAGCAGCGCGGGGGCTACTGAAGCTTTCTTT. It encodes CASSAGATEAFF.

The V and J genes are TRBV11-3 and TRBJ2-3; D unclear. CDR3 length equals 13 residues. Per germline, CDR1 SGHNT and CDR2 YENEEA. Trimming removed 4 bases at V and 9 bases at J, with 14 bases between. The CDR3 is CASSSLFERTQYF. CDR3 sequence (DNA): TGTGCCAGCAGCTCCCTCTTCGAACGGACGCAGTATTTT.